This TCR beta chain originates from a study of cytomegalovirus exposure and HLA in healthy donors. General study points: Cytomegalovirus-associated TCR beta chains were listed, numbering 164. Most likely, a cluster of highly shared sequence variants arose as a sequencing artifact. Evidence from a later analysis indicated that most CMV-associated TCR beta chains looked HLA-restricted.

CDR1 is KGHSH, CDR2 LQKENI, per germline. The CDR3 loop spans 14 amino acids. V shed 3 bases, J shed 1 base, and the junction held 1 base outside the gene matches. The PCR had 60 Vbeta and 13 Jbeta primers. The data were produced by immunoSEQ multiplex PCR, yet TCRdb's version contains in-frame clones alone and is incomplete. Among about 200,000 clones listed, about 75% were seen once. This clone appeared a single time. What it binds is unknown. The sample has other DNA sequences that encode this CDR3 too. This TCR derives from a man aged 18-30 years in good health and CMV-seronegative. This chain joins TRBV18 and TRBJ1-1; TRBD1 matches at 8 bases. Sequenced sample: PBMCs. The CDR3 DNA follows: TGTGCCAGCTCACCCGGACAGGGGAACACTGAAGCTTTCTTT. It encodes CASSPGQGNTEAFF. The variable domain in full, completed from reference TRBV18 and TRBJ1-1, reads NAGVMQNPRHLVRRRGQEARLRCSPMKGHSHVYWYRQLPEEGLKFMVYLQKENIIDESGMPKERFSAEFPKEGPSILRIQQVVRGDSAAYFCASSPGQGNTEAFFGQGTRLTVV.